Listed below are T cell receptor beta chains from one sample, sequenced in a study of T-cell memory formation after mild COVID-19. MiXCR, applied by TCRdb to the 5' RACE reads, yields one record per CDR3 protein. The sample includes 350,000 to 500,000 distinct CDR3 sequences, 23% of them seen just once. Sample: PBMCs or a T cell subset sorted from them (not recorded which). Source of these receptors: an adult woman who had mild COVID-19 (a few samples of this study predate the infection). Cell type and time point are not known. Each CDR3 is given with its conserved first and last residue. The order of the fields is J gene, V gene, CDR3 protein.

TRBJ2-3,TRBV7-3,CPSSLVSGAPDTQYF
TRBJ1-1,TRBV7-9,CASSPPDRGQAFF
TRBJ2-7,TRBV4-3,CASSQERTSSYEQYF
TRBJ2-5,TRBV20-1,CSARDTGTSGYIQETQYF
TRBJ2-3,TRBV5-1,CASRKGAGADTQYF
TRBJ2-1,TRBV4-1,CASSQERSDSDNEQFF
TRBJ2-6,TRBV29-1,CSVRPGTGHTGANVLTF
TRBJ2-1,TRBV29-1,CSVEEGAGEGYNEQFF
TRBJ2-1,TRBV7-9,CASSLSALEKQFF
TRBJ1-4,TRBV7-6,CASSATGLNNEKLFF
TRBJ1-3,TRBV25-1,CASSATGNTIYF
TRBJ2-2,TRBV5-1,CASGPTSGGPKYTGELFF
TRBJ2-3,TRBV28,CASSLGDRVSYF
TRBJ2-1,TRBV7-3,CASSWDSYSYNEQFF